This TCR beta chain was retrieved from a study of blood T cell repertoires in COVID-19 (dated by TCRdb to the early 2020s). Turning to the overall study: Collaborator samples came from the United States, Italy and Spain and covered acute and convalescent phases of COVID-19. The repertoires were released in a freely available public database intended as a resource for research on the immune response to SARS-CoV-2. The material from the prospective study consisted of cDNA or gDNA derived from T cells, B-cell-depleted T cells, or PBMCs. The dataset comprised deeply sampled blood TCRbeta repertoires from subjects exposed to, actively infected with, or recovered from COVID-19. Where HLA class I and class II types were available, the types were taken from metadata supplied by the sample provider, not from assay-based typing. Samples came from the ongoing ImmuneRACE study (first 160 participants) plus 1,254 subjects from 6 global collaborators. The sample metadata nearly always contained a de-identified subject ID, COVID-19 status, age in years and sex. Study-wide findings and limitations: Clinical and demographic metadata were provided uncurated, with the amount varying by source and participant.

Reading from cysteine to phenylalanine, the CDR3 counts 14 amino acids. Just CDR3 DNA is preserved here, 42 bases in frame from base 1. The germline V gene sets CDR1 to MNHEY and CDR2 to SVGEGT. Trimmed from V: 4 bases; trimmed from J: 5 bases; junction bases lacking a gene match: 4. The immunoSEQ Assay, a bias-controlled multiplex PCR, was used to amplify TCRbeta CDR3 regions from genomic DNA. As for the authors' bioinformatics: The number of nucleated cells in each sample was estimated from the amplification of reference gene primers within the assay. To quantify the absolute abundance of each unique TCRbeta CDR3 rearrangement, sequence reads were collapsed and filtered. Productive Simpson clonality was computed per sample as the square root of Simpson's diversity index over productive rearrangements. The clones in this table, taken by TCRdb from immuneACCESS, are in-frame only. Not every clone is retained; where verified, under half of the shortfall comes from an unresolved V gene, and the cause of the rest is unknown. That table is the source of V, J and clone size, and D and trimming were worked out from the DNA. Within this sample are hundreds of thousands of clones, with roughly 84% of them counted one time only. Clones ranked in the top ten supply around 18% of the sample.

The collaborating institutions used their own protocols to collect whole blood in K2EDTA tubes. For TCRbeta analysis, collaborator samples were shipped as frozen whole blood, as isolated PBMCs, or as DNA extracted from either sample type. This clone was picked up one time. Its binding antigen is unknown. There are no base qualities to consult, and no much larger clone falls within one base. This clonotype was obtained from a woman older than 75 with active or convalescent COVID-19. The chain is made from TRBV6-2 or TRBV6-3 and TRBJ2-7, with 11 bases in between that match TRBD2. Sequencing used peripheral blood. CDR3 reads: CASSSLAGVDEQYF. The DNA sequence is as follows: TGTGCCAGCAGTTCACTAGCGGGAGTGGACGAGCAGTACTTC.